This entry lists 5 T cell receptor beta chains sequenced from one sample in a study of T cells in Graves' hyperthyroidism and ophthalmopathy. The investigators amplified TCR beta CDR3 regions from RNA transcripts. The HTBI primer set was used in a first-round RT-PCR of the TCR CDR3. TCRdb reanalysed the multiplex PCR reads using MiXCR and keeps one entry per CDR3 protein. The table has 600,000 to 900,000 distinct CDR3 sequences, around 15% seen once. The sequenced sample was blood. The receptors derive from a man aged 18-30 years with Graves' hyperthyroidism.

The rearrangement uses TRBV27 and TRBJ2-5; tentatively, D is TRBD1 or TRBD2 (5 bases each). Looked up from germline, CDR1 is MNHEY and CDR2 is SMNVEV (reference sequence). CDR3 length equals 17 residues. The V gene lost 5 bases and the J gene lost 1 base, with 20 bases spanning the gap. The CDR3 bases are TGTGCCAGCAGTCCACTCGGGGCAGGGCTGCCCCAAGAGACCCAGTACTTC. It specifies CASSPLGAGLPQETQYF.

The chain uses TRBV11-2 and TRBJ2-5; D is undetermined. The CDR3 is 15 amino acids. V lost 5 bases and J 1 base, leaving 14 bases between the germline ends. In germline, CDR1 is SGHAT, CDR2 FQNNGV. The CDR3 sequence: CASSPAPPLQETQYF. Here the CDR3 DNA reads TGTGCCAGCAGCCCCGCACCTCCTCTCCAAGAGACCCAGTACTTC.

This clonotype was counted a few times. The chain couples TRBV24-1 to TRBJ1-5, with no clear D. The V end was cut by 1 base, the J end by 7 bases, with 10 bases between. The CDR3 is 14 amino acids. Germline CDR1 KGHDR, CDR2 SFDVKD. The CDR3: CATSDFRGSQPQHF. The CDR3 region has the DNA TGTGCCACCAGTGATTTTCGGGGTTCCCAGCCCCAGCATTTT.

With respect to this clonotype: A read error may account for a junction end that differs from germline. The chain carries TRBV6-4 and TRBJ1-2, with D perhaps TRBD1 (5 bases). This CDR3 contains 15 residues. CDR1 MRHNA and CDR2 SNTAGT come from the germline V gene. The chain's CDR3 is CTSAKNPGTDYGYTF. CDR3 DNA: TGTACCAGCGCAAAAAACCCCGGGACGGACTATGGCTACACCTTC.

This clonotype was detected once. V usage is TRBV29-1 and J usage is TRBJ2-7, with TRBD1 matching 12 bases. The CDR3 runs to 15 residues. V lost 5 bases to trimming and J lost 7 bases; unmatched junction nucleotides: 12. Germline lookup yields CDR1 SQVTM and CDR2 ANQGSEA. CDR3 loop: CSVFVGTGGSLEQYF. CDR3 nucleotide sequence: TGCAGCGTTTTTGTGGGGACAGGGGGCAGTTTGGAGCAGTACTTC.